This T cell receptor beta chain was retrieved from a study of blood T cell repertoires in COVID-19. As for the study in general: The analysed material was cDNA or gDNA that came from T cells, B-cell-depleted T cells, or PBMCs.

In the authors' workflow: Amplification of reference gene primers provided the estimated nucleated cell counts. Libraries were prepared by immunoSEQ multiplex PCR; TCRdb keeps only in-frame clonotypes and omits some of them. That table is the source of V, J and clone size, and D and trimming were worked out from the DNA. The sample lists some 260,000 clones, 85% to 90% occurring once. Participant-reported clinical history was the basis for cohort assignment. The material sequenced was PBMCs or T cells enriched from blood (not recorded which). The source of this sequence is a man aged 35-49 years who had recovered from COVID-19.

CDR3 DNA: TGTGCCAGCAGCTTAGTATACGGGAGCCAAGAGACCCAGTACTTC. This translates into CASSLVYGSQETQYF. The chain uses TRBV7-2 and TRBJ2-5; D possibly corresponds to TRBD2 (6 bases). The CDR3 consists of 15 residues. Germline V gene sequence: CDR1 SGHTA, CDR2 FQGNSA. V lost 1 base and J lost 1, with 10 bases in between.